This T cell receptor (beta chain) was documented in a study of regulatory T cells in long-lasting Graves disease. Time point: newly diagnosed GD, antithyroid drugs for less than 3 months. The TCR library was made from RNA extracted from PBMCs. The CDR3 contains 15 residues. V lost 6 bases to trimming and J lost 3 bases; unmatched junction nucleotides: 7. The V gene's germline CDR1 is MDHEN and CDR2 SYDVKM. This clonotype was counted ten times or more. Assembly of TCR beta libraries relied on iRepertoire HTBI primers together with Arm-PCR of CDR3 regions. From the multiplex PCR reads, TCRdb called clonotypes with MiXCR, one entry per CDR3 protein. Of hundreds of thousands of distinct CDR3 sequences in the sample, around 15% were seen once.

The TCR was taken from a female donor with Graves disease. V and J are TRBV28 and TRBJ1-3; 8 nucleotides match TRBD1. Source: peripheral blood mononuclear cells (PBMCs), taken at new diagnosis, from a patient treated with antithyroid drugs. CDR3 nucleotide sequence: TGTGCCAGCAGGTGGACAGGGCTTAGTGGAAACACCATATATTTT. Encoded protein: CASRWTGLSGNTIYF.